Here is one TCR beta chain with its context. What this receptor recognizes is not known. One end of the junction is discordant with germline, which a read error may explain. This sample was included in a study of blood T cell repertoires in COVID-19 (TCRdb year 2020). In terms of the full investigation: The collaborator samples originated in the United States, Italy and Spain and spanned the acute and convalescent phases of COVID-19. The material from the prospective study consisted of cDNA or gDNA derived from T cells, B-cell-depleted T cells, or PBMCs. Deeply sampled blood TCRbeta repertoires from subjects exposed to, actively infected with, or recovered from COVID-19 were included in the dataset. The repertoires were released in a freely available public database meant as a resource for research on the immune response to SARS-CoV-2. Samples were obtained from the ongoing ImmuneRACE study (first 160 participants) and from about 1,300 subjects provided by 6 global collaborators. Sample metadata almost always included a de-identified subject ID, COVID-19 status, age in years and sex. Where HLA class I and class II types were available, the types were taken from metadata supplied by the sample provider, not from assay-based typing. What the research found in general, with its limitations: How much clinical and demographic metadata was included differed by source and by participant, and the metadata was provided uncurated.

Whole blood was collected in K2EDTA tubes by collaborating institutions according to the institutions' own protocols. For TCRbeta analysis, collaborators shipped samples as frozen whole blood, isolated PBMCs, or DNA extracted from either of those sample types. The CDR3 has 14 amino acids, counting the end cysteine and phenylalanine. Only the CDR3 part of the read is kept: 42 bases, read in frame from the first base. CDR1 and CDR2 (MDHEN, SYDVKM) derive from the germline V gene. TCRbeta CDR3 regions were amplified from genomic DNA using the immunoSEQ Assay, a bias-controlled multiplex PCR. The original methods were these. The number of nucleated cells in each sample was estimated by amplification of reference gene primers within the assay. To quantify the absolute abundance of each unique TCRbeta CDR3 rearrangement, sequence reads were collapsed and filtered. For each sample, productive Simpson clonality was calculated as the square root of Simpson's diversity index across productive rearrangements. TCRdb carries this immuneACCESS record with in-frame sequences only. Its versions omit some clonotypes, under half of them owing to an unresolved V gene in the studies checked, with the rest unexplained. Clone size and V and J calls were adopted from that table, with D and trimming inferred from the DNA. In all, the sample holds 85,000 to 100,000 clones, and more than 75% of those were seen once. The ten largest clones take up approximately 24% of the sample.

This receptor was obtained from a human donor in a cohort sampled during active COVID-19. Recombination connected TRBV28 to TRBJ1-6; a tentative D call is TRBD1 (5 bases match). The specimen was peripheral blood. The DNA sequence follows: TGTGCCAGCAGTTTATCGGGGGGTGGCCAGAGTCTCTATTTT. Translated, it reads CASSLSGGGQSLYF.